The 30 T cell receptor beta chains given below trace back to one sample, sequenced in a study of T cells in women clearing cervical HPV infection. Produced via immunoSEQ multiplex PCR; TCRdb's table is partial and in-frame only. The specimen's table records about 20,000 clones. Sequenced input: blood buffy coat. The receptors shown here come from a woman aged 18 to 69 with a cervical HPV16 infection that either progressed to CIN3+ or cleared (not recorded which).

As to this clone: Read sequence stops 3 residues before the CDR3 end, and the germline J gene provides the missing end. The J gene is TRBJ1-2, the V gene TRBV7-2, with a possible D match to TRBD1 (5 bases). The length of the CDR3 is 15 residues. The germline CDR1 and CDR2 sequences are SGHTA and FQGNSA. The CDR3 DNA, read in part, is TGTGCCAGCAGCCCCCTGCGCGGGGGGTACAATGAC. Translated, it gives CASSPLRGGYND. The complete CDR3 sequence is CASSPLRGGYNDYTF.

Comments on this clone: The read is 3 residues too short to cover the CDR3 end, so that end is filled in from the germline J gene. The chain has TRBV18 and TRBJ1-2; tentative D call: TRBD1 (6 bases). The CDR3 consists of 13 residues. CDR1 and CDR2 (germline): KGHSH, LQKENI. The CDR3 is CASSPPGGGDYTF. The covered CDR3 bases are TGTGCCAGCTCACCACCAGGGGGGGGAGAC.

Comments on this clone: The CDR3 extends 3 residues past the end of the read, so its final part is completed from the germline J gene. The rearrangement uses TRBV2 and TRBJ1-1, with 10 bases identical to TRBD1. CDR1 is SNHLY and CDR2 is FYNNEI in the germline V gene. The CDR3 covers 14 residues. With V trimmed by 7 bases and J by 2 bases, 4 bases remained unmatched. This CDR3 reads CASMGTGVNTEAFF. Partial CDR3 DNA: TGTGCCAGCATGGGGACAGGGGTAAACACTGAA.

In the case of this clone: The CDR3 is cut off 3 residues early in the read; its end comes from the germline J gene. The V call is TRBV6-1, the J call TRBJ1-2; D is uncertain. The ends were cut back, 3 bases at V and 0 bases at J, with 2 bases in the middle. CDR3 length: 12 residues. The germline gives CDR1 MNHNS, CDR2 SASEGT. Incomplete CDR3 DNA: TGTGCCAGCAGTGACACTAACTATGGC. It encodes CASSDTNYG. The complete CDR3 protein is CASSDTNYGYTF.

The CDR3 spells CSVEGAGGSSYNEQFF. The DNA read from the CDR3 is TGCAGCGTTGAGGGGGCGGGGGGGAGCTCCTACAATGAG. The J gene is TRBJ2-1, the V gene TRBV29-1; TRBD2 agrees at 9 bases. The read halts 3 residues ahead of the CDR3 end, with the missing end drawn from the germline J gene. The CDR3 totals 16 residues. Germline V lookup: CDR1 SQVTM, CDR2 ANQGSEA. V was clipped by 3 bases and J by 0 bases; unmatched bases: 6.

As regards this clone: The read gets to within 3 residues of the CDR3 end, and the germline J gene fills in the rest. This chain joins TRBV7-9 and TRBJ2-2, with a weak D call TRBD2 (5 bases). Per germline, CDR1 SEHNR and CDR2 FQNEAQ (reference sequence). This CDR3 is built from 14 residues. This chain's CDR3 is CASSPRRAGEKLFF. Incomplete CDR3 DNA: TGTGCCAGCAGCCCCCGACGGGCGGGTGAAAAG.

Note on this clone: The read falls 3 residues short of the CDR3 end, and the missing part is taken from the germline J gene. The genes are TRBV19 and TRBJ2-3; D possibly corresponds to TRBD1 (6 bases). The CDR3 spans 15 residues. Germline V lookup: CDR1 LNHDA, CDR2 SQIVND (reference sequence). This CDR3 reads CASSTDRFSNQPQYF. CDR3 DNA (partial): TGTGCCAGTAGTACCGACAGGTTTAGCAATCAGCCG. Using reference TRBV19 and TRBJ2-3 for the parts outside the CDR3, the full variable domain is DGGITQSPKYLFRKEGQNVTLSCEQNLNHDAMYWYRQDPGQGLRLIYYSQIVNDFQKGDIAEGYSVSREKKESFPLTVTSAQKNPTAFYLCASSTDRFSNQPQYFGPGTRLTVL.

The CDR3 here is CASSLVVYGYTF. The covered CDR3 bases are TGTGCCAGCAGCTTAGTCGTCTATGGC. The rearrangement uses TRBV7-2 and TRBJ1-2; D is unresolved. The read terminates 3 residues before the CDR3 end, so the remaining end is supplied by the germline J gene. The CDR3 loop spans 12 amino acids. Trimming stripped 1 base from V and 4 bases from J, with 4 bases between. Germline lookup yields CDR1 SGHTA and CDR2 FQGNSA.

In the case of this clone: The read gets to within 3 residues of the CDR3 end, and the germline J gene fills in the rest. V and J are TRBV7-9 and TRBJ2-5; D is tentatively TRBD1 or TRBD2 (6 bases each). In germline, CDR1 is SEHNR, CDR2 FQNEAQ (reference sequence). The CDR3 extends over 14 amino acids. Incomplete CDR3 DNA: TGTGCCAGCAGCCCACAGGGAGGTACAGATACC. It encodes CASSPQGGTDT. The entire CDR3 protein reads CASSPQGGTDTQYF. Variable domain in full (rest from reference TRBV7-9 and TRBJ2-5): DTGVSQNPRHKITKRGQNVTFRCDPISEHNRLYWYRQTLGQGPEFLTYFQNEAQLEKSRLLSDRFSAERPKGSFSTLEIQRTEQGDSAMYLCASSPQGGTDTQYFGPGTRLLVL.

As regards this clone: The observed sequence ends 3 residues before the CDR3 terminus, with the missing tail filled in from the germline J gene. This chain links TRBV6-4 with TRBJ2-3; 9 bases align to TRBD2. The germline gives CDR1 MRHNA, CDR2 SNTAGT. CDR3 length equals 15 residues. J gave up 0 bases and V 4 bases, and 2 bases lay outside the gene matches. CDR3 DNA, as far as it was read: TGTGCCAGCAGTGTGAGCGGGGGGAGCACAGATACG. It codes for CASSVSGGSTDT. The CDR3 in its entirety is CASSVSGGSTDTQYF.

To note about this clone: The read finishes 3 residues shy of the CDR3 end, and the germline J gene is used to complete it. The V gene is TRBV29-1, the J gene TRBJ2-3; tentative D call: TRBD2 (6 bases). In germline, CDR1 is SQVTM, CDR2 ANQGSEA. This CDR3 contains 13 residues. The part of the CDR3 DNA that was read is TGCAGCGTTGAATGGGGGGTGGGGGAGACG. This codes for CSVEWGVGET. The whole CDR3 reads CSVEWGVGETQYF.

As concerns this clone: The read terminates 3 residues before the CDR3 end, so the remaining end is supplied by the germline J gene. V and J are TRBV25-1 and TRBJ1-6, with 7 bases identical to TRBD1. The V segment lost 2 bases and the J segment 6 bases; nucleotides outside the gene matches: 10. This CDR3 is 17 amino acids long. Germline loops: CDR1 MGHDK, CDR2 SYGVNS. CDR3 DNA, as far as it was read: TGTGCCAGCAGTGAACCCCCGGACAGGCCCTCTAATTCACCC. Its translation: CASSEPPDRPSNSP. The whole CDR3 region reads CASSEPPDRPSNSPLHF.

With respect to this clone: The CDR3 extends 3 residues past the end of the read, so its final part is completed from the germline J gene. This chain joins TRBV18 and TRBJ2-3; D remains ambiguous. CDR1 is KGHSH and CDR2 is LQKENI in the germline V gene. The CDR3 length is 15 residues. The CDR3 loop reads CASSASANSNQPQYF. The part of the CDR3 DNA that was read is TGTGCCAGCTCAGCGTCGGCTAATAGCAATCAGCCG.

On this clone: Read sequence stops 3 residues before the CDR3 end, and the germline J gene provides the missing end. Other DNA sequences within the sample encode an identical CDR3. The J gene is TRBJ1-3, the V gene TRBV5-1; D is unclear. Germline values: CDR1 SGHRS, CDR2 YFSETQ. V shed 2 bases and J shed 3 bases, with 12 bases lying between them. The CDR3 totals 15 residues. The DNA read from the CDR3 is TGCGCCAGCAGCTTTGGTACAGTTGGTGGAAACACC. As protein: CASSFGTVGGNT. The complete CDR3 protein is CASSFGTVGGNTIYF.

As regards this clone: The read falls 3 residues short of the CDR3 end, and the missing part is taken from the germline J gene. V is TRBV20-1 and J is TRBJ2-1; weak D call: TRBD2 (6 bases). V lost 4 bases, J lost 1 base, and 11 bases lay in between. This CDR3 has 14 amino acids. CDR1 is DFQATT, CDR2 SNEGSKA, per germline (reference sequence). CDR3 sequence reads: CSATLTSSYNEQFF. Partial CDR3 DNA: TGCAGTGCTACGTTGACTAGTTCCTACAATGAG.

As to this clone: The sequenced fragment ends 3 residues before the CDR3 boundary, so the rest is inferred from the germline J gene. V and J are TRBV5-1 and TRBJ2-7, with 9 bases matching TRBD2. The CDR3 extends over 14 amino acids. The germline V gene encodes CDR1 SGHRS and CDR2 YFSETQ. The junction had 4 bases not matched to a gene; V was cut back by 0 bases and J by 6 bases. CDR3 DNA (partial): TGCGCCAGCAGCTTGGTGCGGGGGGGTGGCGAG. It specifies CASSLVRGGGE. The entire CDR3 protein reads CASSLVRGGGEQYF.

As regards this clone: With the read ending 3 residues before the CDR3 end, the germline J gene is used to fill in that end. This chain connects TRBV19 to TRBJ2-1; 9 positions match TRBD1. CDR3 length: 15 residues. Germline loops: CDR1 LNHDA, CDR2 SQIVND (reference sequence). V lost 6 bases and J lost 6; bases outside the gene matches: 9. The CDR3 here is CASRGQGSVSNEQFF. Partial CDR3 DNA: TGTGCCAGTAGGGGACAGGGAAGCGTCTCCAATGAG.

Comments on this clone: The DNA ends 3 residues before the CDR3 does, and the rest of the CDR3 is filled in from the germline J gene. This chain uses TRBV7-3 with TRBJ2-3, with 11 bases matching TRBD2. This CDR3 contains 16 residues. The germline V gene has CDR1 SGHTA and CDR2 FQGTGA. V was pared by 5 bases and J by 4 bases, with 8 bases of the junction left unmatched. The sequenced part of the CDR3 DNA is TGTGCCAGCAGCGCTCTTACTAGCGGGGGCGCAGATACG. Its translation is CASSALTSGGADT. The whole CDR3 sequence reads CASSALTSGGADTQYF.

Points on this clone: Read coverage stops 3 residues before the CDR3 terminus; the germline J gene supplies the remainder. The genes are TRBV3-1 (or the pseudogene TRBV3-2) and TRBJ2-6, with D possibly being TRBD1 (5 bases). The germline V and J ends were trimmed by 1 base and 1 base, with 11 bases remaining between them. CDR1 is LGHDT, CDR2 YNNKEL, per germline (reference sequence). The CDR3 extends over 17 amino acids. The CDR3 loop reads CASSQVDIDSGANVLTF. CDR3 DNA (partial): TGTGCCAGCAGCCAAGTGGACATAGATTCTGGGGCCAACGTC.

On this clone: The DNA ends 3 residues before the CDR3 does, and the rest of the CDR3 is filled in from the germline J gene. The genes are TRBV30 and TRBJ1-6, with D perhaps TRBD1 (6 bases). The CDR3 is 12 residues long. Germline V gene sequence: CDR1 GTSNPN, CDR2 SVGIG (reference sequence). V lost 5 bases, J lost 7 bases, and 9 bases lay in between. CDR3 region: CAWDRSNSPLHF. CDR3 bases read: TGTGCCTGGGACAGGAGCAATTCACCC.

On this clone: The read comes to an end 3 residues before the CDR3 does, leaving the germline J gene to fill in the end. This chain uses TRBV6-1 with TRBJ2-3; 8 bases fit TRBD1. Looked up from germline, CDR1 is MNHNS and CDR2 is SASEGT. The trim removed 4 bases at V and 2 bases at J, leaving 5 bases unmatched. CDR3 length equals 15 residues. Incomplete CDR3 DNA: TGTGCCAGCAGTGGGCGGACAGGGCCCACAGATACG. Its protein product is CASSGRTGPTDT. From start to end, the CDR3 is CASSGRTGPTDTQYF.

About this clone: The CDR3 end falls 3 residues outside the read, so it is completed with the germline J gene. The chain is built from TRBV6-2 or TRBV6-3 and TRBJ1-4, with D unclear. Germline CDR1 MNHEY, CDR2 SVGEGT. This CDR3 is 13 amino acids long. Incomplete CDR3 DNA: TGTGCCAGCACGGCAGCGCTGAATTCACCA. It is translated as CASTAALNSP. The whole CDR3 protein reads CASTAALNSPLFF.

About this clone itself: From the germline J gene comes the end of the CDR3, since the read stops 3 residues before it. The chain links TRBV20-1 to TRBJ2-3; D is unclear. The V gene's germline CDR1 is DFQATT and CDR2 SNEGSKA (reference sequence). This CDR3 comprises 15 residues. Trimming took off 0 bases at V and 2 bases at J, with 12 bases between the two ends. Incomplete CDR3 DNA: TGCAGTGCTAGAGATTTGGCAGGTACCACAGATACG. Its translation: CSARDLAGTTDT. The CDR3 in full is CSARDLAGTTDTQYF.

The sequenced CDR3 bases are TGTGCCAGCAGCTTAGGCCCCCATACAGATACG. The encoded protein is CASSLGPHTDT. The whole CDR3 protein reads CASSLGPHTDTQYF. The V and J genes are TRBV13 and TRBJ2-3, with D hard to call. Sequencing ends 3 residues short of the CDR3 end; the germline J gene provides the rest. V was trimmed by 0 bases and J by 3 bases, leaving 7 bases between them. Germline loops: CDR1 PRHDT, CDR2 FYEKMQ (reference sequence). The CDR3 consists of 14 residues.

For this clone: The DNA ends 3 residues before the CDR3 does, and the rest of the CDR3 is filled in from the germline J gene. The chain joins TRBV7-9 to TRBJ1-5; D gene unclear. The CDR3 runs 15 residues. The V gene's germline CDR1 is SEHNR and CDR2 FQNEAQ (reference sequence). Trimming shortened V by 3 bases and J by 0 bases, and 9 bases separated the two germline ends. The CDR3 sequence is CASSLGSYSNQPQHF. The CDR3 bases that were read are TGTGCCAGCAGCTTGGGCAGCTATAGCAATCAGCCC.

Worth noting for this clone: The read terminates 3 residues ahead of where the CDR3 ends, so the germline J gene completes it. The rearrangement joins TRBV2 to TRBJ2-3; D possibly corresponds to TRBD2 (5 bases). The V gene's germline CDR1 is SNHLY and CDR2 FYNNEI. V lost 6 bases, J lost 6 bases, and 10 bases lay in between. CDR3 size: 12 residues. The DNA read from the CDR3 is TGTGCCAGCAGCGAGGGCTGGGATACG. Its protein is CASSEGWDT. In full, the CDR3 reads CASSEGWDTQYF.

To note about this clone: The read halts 3 residues ahead of the CDR3 end, with the missing end drawn from the germline J gene. The J gene is TRBJ2-2, the V gene TRBV5-1; tentative D call: TRBD2 (6 bases). The CDR3 loop spans 16 amino acids. Germline V lookup: CDR1 SGHRS, CDR2 YFSETQ. The sequenced part of the CDR3 DNA is TGCGCCAGCAGCTTGGTAGGAGGGGCACTGAATTCACCG. Residues: CASSLVGGALNSP. The full CDR3 protein reads CASSLVGGALNSPLFF. Together with reference TRBV5-1 and TRBJ2-2, the CDR3 gives the full variable domain: KAGVTQTPRYLIKTRGQQVTLSCSPISGHRSVSWYQQTPGQGLQFLFEYFSETQRNKGNFPGRFSGRQFSNSRSEMNVSTLELGDSALYLCASSLVGGALNSPLFFGEGSRLTVL.

Comment on this clone: At one end the junction does not follow the germline gene, possibly because of a read error. The read finishes 3 residues shy of the CDR3 end, and the germline J gene is used to complete it. The J gene is TRBJ2-7, the V gene TRBV4-2, with 7 bases aligning to TRBD1. CDR1 is LGHNA and CDR2 is YNFKEQ in the germline V gene. The CDR3 runs 17 residues. The CDR3 bases that were read are TGCGCCAGCAGCCAAGTCTCCGCCCGGGACAGTCCCTACGAG. Its protein product is CASSQVSARDSPYE. The entire CDR3 protein is CASSQVSARDSPYEQYF.

Turning to this clone: The CDR3 goes on 3 residues after the read ends, and that part is filled in from the germline J gene. J is TRBJ1-2 and V is TRBV6-2 or TRBV6-3; tentatively, D is TRBD1 (5 bases). The CDR3 runs to 15 residues. Germline V gives CDR1 MNHEY, CDR2 SVGEGT. The covered CDR3 bases are TGTGCCAGCAGCCCAAGGGGCAGGAGCTCCTACGAC. This encodes CASSPRGRSSYD. The full CDR3 protein is CASSPRGRSSYDYTF.

In the case of this clone: Read coverage stops 3 residues before the CDR3 terminus; the germline J gene supplies the remainder. This sequence joins TRBV7-8 and TRBJ2-2; TRBD1 matches at 9 bases. This CDR3 comprises 15 residues. In germline, CDR1 is SGHVS, CDR2 FQNEAQ. Unmatched junction bases numbered 8, after V lost 5 bases and J lost 7 bases. CDR3 bases read: TGTGCCAGCAGCCCGGGGACAGGGAGAAACGGGGAG. The encoded protein is CASSPGTGRNGE. From start to end, the CDR3 is CASSPGTGRNGELFF.